This T cell receptor beta chain was found in a study of siplizumab effects on memory and regulatory T cells (dated 2019 in TCRdb). Context from the whole study: The effect of the anti-CD2 antibody siplizumab on alloreactive T-cell subsets was examined in allogeneic mixed lymphocyte reactions constructed from human PBMCs. Study-wide conclusions, independent of this receptor: Siplizumab significantly reduced the cumulative frequency of alloreactive sequences traceable to unstimulated CD4+ memory T cells. Compared with memory T cells, unstimulated naive T cells appeared more diverse, and naive cells seemed to make a substantial contribution to the alloresponse. Whether proliferating Tregs from siplizumab cultures were suppressive was not functionally confirmed. Because sequences below about 10^-5 frequency were poorly captured, only a minor fraction of alloreactive clones could be mapped to unstimulated subsets. Among mappable alloreactive CD4+ clones, an average Treg-derived fraction of less than 70% was observed with siplizumab, compared with approximately 26% in control reactions. A naive or memory phenotype could not be assigned to roughly 75-97% of proliferating CD4+ or CD8+ clones.

Sorted unstimulated T cells and proliferating T cells recovered from mixed lymphocyte reactions were subjected to TCRbeta CDR3 sequencing. Fresh whole blood from some eleven HLA-typed healthy donors was used to isolate PBMCs. To map where alloreactive clones came from, CD4+ regulatory T cells in the unstimulated state were FACS-sorted. For this clone: It has no known antigen specificity. Base qualities are not recorded, but no much larger clone differs from it by a single base.

The library was generated by the immunoSEQ multiplex PCR assay. The deep sequencing platform assayed approximately 100,000 TCR templates per sample. Genomic DNA extracted from sorted T cells was used for TCRbeta CDR3 sequencing. In the authors' own workflow: Clonal analysis of TCRbeta CDR3 data was done in the R programming language. Alloreactive CD4+ and CD8+ clones were defined by comparing unstimulated samples with post-reaction CFSE-low samples. By matching sequences to the repertoires of sorted unstimulated Treg and non-Treg cells, each alloreactive CD4+ clone was assigned a regulatory or non-regulatory origin. This is the immuneACCESS table as TCRdb keeps it, with only in-frame sequences that have V and J called. A part of the clones is gone; compared with another copy, unresolved V genes explain less than half, and the rest is unexplained. The D gene and trimming were derived from the DNA, and the V and J assignments and clone size from that table. The sample data list approximately 120,000 clones, and about 91% of these were observed just once. The ten top clones hold under 0.75% of the sample.

V is cut by 1 base and J by 1 base, and the space between the germline ends is 13 bases. The germline V gene encodes CDR1 SGHDN and CDR2 FVKESK. The CDR3 spans 16 residues, from the cysteine through the phenylalanine. Only the CDR3 DNA stays, 48 bases, in frame from base 1. Recombination joined TRBV14 with TRBJ2-5; a weak D assignment points to TRBD2 (7 bases agree). This TCR was sampled from a human donor in good health. The material sequenced was Tregs sorted from blood. The DNA sequence is given as TGTGCCAGCAGCCAAGTTCGGGGGGCGAGCCAAGAGACCCAGTACTTC. Its translation reads: CASSQVRGASQETQYF. Supplemented by the reference TRBV14 and TRBJ2-5 proteins around the CDR3, the complete variable domain is EAGVTQFPSHSVIEKGQTVTLRCDPISGHDNLYWYRRVMGKEIKFLLHFVKESKQDESGMPNNRFLAERTGGTYSTLKVQPAELEDSGVYFCASSQVRGASQETQYFGPGTRLLVL.